The clone carrying this TCR beta chain was found many times. These data originate in a study of blood T cell repertoires in COVID-19. At the level of the study: The United States, Italy and Spain supplied acute and convalescent COVID-19 samples. The analysed material was cDNA or gDNA that came from T cells, B-cell-depleted T cells, or PBMCs.

Produced via immunoSEQ multiplex PCR; TCRdb's table is partial and in-frame only. Of roughly 140,000 clones listed, 75% to 85% are singletons. Trimming took off 4 bases at V and 0 bases at J, with 13 bases between the two ends. In germline, CDR1 is LGHDT, CDR2 YNNKEL (reference sequence). The CDR3 runs to 15 residues. The TCR comes from a man aged 70-80 years who had recovered from COVID-19. What was sequenced was peripheral blood. This sequence joins TRBV3-1 (or the pseudogene TRBV3-2) and TRBJ2-7; possibly TRBD1 for D (5 bases). The CDR3 nucleotides read TGTGCCAGCAGCCCCAGCCTGACAGTCTCCTACGAGCAGTACTTC. This translates into CASSPSLTVSYEQYF.